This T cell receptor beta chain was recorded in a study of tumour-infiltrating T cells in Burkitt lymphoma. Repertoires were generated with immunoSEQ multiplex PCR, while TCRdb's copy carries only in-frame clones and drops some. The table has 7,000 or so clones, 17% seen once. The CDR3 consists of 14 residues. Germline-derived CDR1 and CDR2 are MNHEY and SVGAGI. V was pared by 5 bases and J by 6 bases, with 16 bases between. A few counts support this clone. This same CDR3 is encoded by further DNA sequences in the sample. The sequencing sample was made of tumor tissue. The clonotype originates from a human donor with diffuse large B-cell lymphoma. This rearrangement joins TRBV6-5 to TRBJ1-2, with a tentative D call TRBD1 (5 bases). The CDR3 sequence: CASSTGAAVHGYTF. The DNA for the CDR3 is TGTGCCAGCAGTACCGGGGCAGCGGTGCATGGCTACACCTTC.